This is a list of T cell receptor beta chains from one sample in a study of T cells after yellow fever vaccination. MiXCR, applied by TCRdb to the 5' RACE reads, yields one record per CDR3 protein. This table has fewer than 400,000 distinct CDR3 sequences, 6.2% appearing once. The sample here was PBMCs, taken 5 days after the yellow fever booster vaccination. These TCRs come from a man aged 25-45 years who received the YFV17D yellow fever vaccine. CDR3s include the opening cysteine and the closing phenylalanine or tryptophan. The D gene is left open where the match is weak. The size field is filled for only some rows; it gives once, few, many or a size class.

cdr3_nt cdr3_aa d_call j_call v_call clone_size
TGTGCCAGCAGCTCCCCTAGGACAGGGGAGGGAGAGACCCAGTACTTC CASSSPRTGEGETQYF TRBD1 TRBJ2-5 TRBV5-5 many
TGCGCCAGCAGCCAACCCTACACCGGAGGACTAGCGGATCAAGAGACCCAGTACTTC CASSQPYTGGLADQETQYF TRBD2 TRBJ2-5 TRBV4-3 -
TGTGCCAGCAGTTACTCTTCCACAGGGGATGAGCAGTTCTTC CASSYSSTGDEQFF TRBD1 TRBJ2-1 TRBV6-5 few
TGTGCCAGCTCACCAGACATCCAGGGGCCTCTCAATGGCTACACCTTC CASSPDIQGPLNGYTF - TRBJ1-2 TRBV18 many
TGTGCCAGCAGCTTAGAGCCCAACACTGAAGCTTTCTTT CASSLEPNTEAFF - TRBJ1-1 TRBV7-3 many
TGCGCCAGCAGTTCCAGCGGGAGAGACACCGGGGAGCTGTTTTTT CASSSSGRDTGELFF TRBD2 TRBJ2-2 TRBV5-1 many
TGTGCCAGCAGTTATCCCAGGAGCTCCTACGAGCAGTACTTC CASSYPRSSYEQYF - TRBJ2-7 TRBV6-2/TRBV6-3 many
TGTGCCAGCAGAGGGGTCACCCAGTACTTC CASRGVTQYF - TRBJ2-5 TRBV6-5 few
TGCAGTGCTCCGACTAGGGATAAGACCCAGTACTTC CSAPTRDKTQYF - TRBJ2-5 TRBV20-1 few
TGTGCCACCAGCAGGTTCCGGGACGGAACCTACGAGCAGTACTTC CATSRFRDGTYEQYF - TRBJ2-7 TRBV15 -
TGCAGCGTGGGGACTAGCGGGCGGGATGAGCAGTTCTTC CSVGTSGRDEQFF TRBD2 TRBJ2-1 TRBV29-1 many
TGTGCCAGCAGCGTAGCAGTTCTAGCGGAGAACACCGGGGAGCTGTTTTTT CASSVAVLAENTGELFF TRBD2 TRBJ2-2 TRBV9 many
TGCAGTGCTAGAGATCCTGCGCGGGGGCACAATGAGCAGTTCTTC CSARDPARGHNEQFF - TRBJ2-1 TRBV20-1 -
TGTGCCAGCAGCCCTGTGACTAGCGGAAAATACGAGCAGTACTTC CASSPVTSGKYEQYF TRBD2 TRBJ2-7 TRBV7-2 many
TGCAGTGCTAAGCGGGAGGAAAGGGAGCAGTACTTC CSAKREEREQYF TRBD2 TRBJ2-7 TRBV20-1 -
TGTGCCAGCAGAAATTCGGACACCGAGCAGTACTTC CASRNSDTEQYF - TRBJ2-7 TRBV6-5 many
TGTGCCAGCAGCTTAGACGTCGTACGTGGCTACACCTTC CASSLDVVRGYTF - TRBJ1-2 TRBV7-9 few
TGTGCCACCAGCAGAGTCCCTAGCGGGAGCTTCCGTTGGACCGGGGAGCTGTTTTTT CATSRVPSGSFRWTGELFF TRBD2 TRBJ2-2 TRBV15 few
TGTGCCAGCAGTTCCTCCGTAGATACGCAGTATTTT CASSSSVDTQYF - TRBJ2-3 TRBV28 -
TGTGCCAGCAGCATAATTTCCGCAGATACGCAGTATTTT CASSIISADTQYF - TRBJ2-3 TRBV9 many
TGTGCCAGCAGCCCCGTGCTCGGGGTCCAAGAGACCCAGTACTTC CASSPVLGVQETQYF - TRBJ2-5 TRBV11-2 many
TGTGCCAGCAGCTCCCGAGCTAGCGGAGTCTACAATGAGCAGTTCTTC CASSSRASGVYNEQFF TRBD2 TRBJ2-1 TRBV7-2 many
TGTGCCATCGCGGGACTCCGATACGAGCAGTACTTC CAIAGLRYEQYF - TRBJ2-7 TRBV6-1 many
TGTGCCACCAGTGATCCCCCCGAGCAGTTCTTC CATSDPPEQFF - TRBJ2-1 TRBV24-1 few
TGTGCCAGCAGTTACATTGCGGGAGGGCTCTTCTGGGAGCTGTTTTTT CASSYIAGGLFWELFF TRBD2 TRBJ2-2 TRBV6-2/TRBV6-3 many
TGTGCCAGCAGCTTAGCAGGGAGAGGCAGGGATGAGCAGTTCTTC CASSLAGRGRDEQFF - TRBJ2-1 TRBV7-9 many
TGTGCCAGTAGTAATCTAGCGGGAGTTACCGGGGAGCTGTTTTTT CASSNLAGVTGELFF TRBD2 TRBJ2-2 TRBV19 many
TGTGCCAGCAGCCAGGGGACTGTGGAGACCCAGTACTTC CASSQGTVETQYF - TRBJ2-5 TRBV14 many
TGTGCCAGCTCACCTCCGGGCAGCAATCAGCCCCAGCATTTT CASSPPGSNQPQHF - TRBJ1-5 TRBV18 many
TGCGCCAGCAGCCTTCGACTAGCGGAAGATACGCAGTATTTT CASSLRLAEDTQYF TRBD2 TRBJ2-3 TRBV5-1 -
TGCAGTGCTAGAGAAGGACTAGGAGGGACCCAGTACTTC CSAREGLGGTQYF TRBD2 TRBJ2-5 TRBV20-1 few
TGCGCCAGCAGCTTGGAGGGACTAGCGGGCGGCGGGTTCTTC CASSLEGLAGGGFF TRBD2 TRBJ2-1 TRBV5-1 many
TGTGCCAGCAGCCAACCAGGGACAGGGGCCTACGAGCAGTACTTC CASSQPGTGAYEQYF TRBD1 TRBJ2-7 TRBV3-1 few
TGCGCCAGCAGCTTGTCTCCTTGGACAGACACCGGGGAGCTGTTTTTT CASSLSPWTDTGELFF - TRBJ2-2 TRBV5-1 few
TGTGCCAGCAGCCCCGGGCGGGAGGTATACACCGGGGAGCTGTTTTTT CASSPGREVYTGELFF TRBD2 TRBJ2-2 TRBV12-3/TRBV12-4 few
TGTGCCAGCAGCCAAGAAAGGGTTGGGGCCAACGTCCTGACTTTC CASSQERVGANVLTF - TRBJ2-6 TRBV4-2 few